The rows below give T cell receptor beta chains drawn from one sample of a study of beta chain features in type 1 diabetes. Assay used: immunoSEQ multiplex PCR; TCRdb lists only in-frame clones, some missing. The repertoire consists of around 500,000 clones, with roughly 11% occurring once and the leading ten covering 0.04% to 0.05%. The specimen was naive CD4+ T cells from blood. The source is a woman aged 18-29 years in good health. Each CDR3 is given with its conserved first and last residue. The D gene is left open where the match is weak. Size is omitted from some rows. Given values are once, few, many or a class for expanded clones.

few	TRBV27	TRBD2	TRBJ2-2	CASSIRRTSGNTGELFF	TGTGCCAGCAGTATAAGGAGGACTAGCGGAAACACCGGGGAGCTGTTTTTT
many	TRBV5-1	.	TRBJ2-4	CASSLSAVDIQYF	TGCGCCAGCAGCTTGTCGGCCGTGGACATTCAGTACTTC
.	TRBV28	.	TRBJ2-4	CASRDLAKNIQYF	TGTGCCAGCAGGGATCTAGCCAAAAACATTCAGTACTTC
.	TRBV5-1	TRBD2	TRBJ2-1	CASSLTSATYNEQFF	TGCGCCAGCAGCTTAACTAGCGCCACCTACAATGAGCAGTTCTTC
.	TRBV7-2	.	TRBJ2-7	CASSPSRWGSHEQYF	TGTGCCAGCAGCCCATCACGTTGGGGCTCCCACGAGCAGTACTTC
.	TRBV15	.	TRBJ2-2	CATSPTVGVTVAGELFF	TGTGCCACCTCACCCACAGTGGGGGTCACGGTGGCCGGGGAGCTGTTTTTT
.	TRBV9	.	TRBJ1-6	CASSVEQNNSPLHF	TGTGCCAGCAGCGTAGAACAGAATAATTCACCCCTCCACTTT
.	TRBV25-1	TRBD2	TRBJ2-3	CASRGGGRGTDTQYF	TGTGCCAGCAGGGGAGGCGGGAGGGGCACAGATACGCAGTATTTT
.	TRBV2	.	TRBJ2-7	CASNRQGYEQYF	TGTGCCAGCAACCGCCAGGGGTACGAGCAGTACTTC
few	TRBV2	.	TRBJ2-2	CASSSQGPTGELFF	TGTGCCAGCAGTTCGCAGGGCCCCACCGGGGAGCTGTTTTTT
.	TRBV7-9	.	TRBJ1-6	CASSFSGYSYNSPLHF	TGTGCCAGCAGCTTTTCAGGGTACTCCTATAATTCACCCCTCCACTTT
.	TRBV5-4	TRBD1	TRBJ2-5	CASSSGQSQETQYF	TGTGCCAGCAGCTCGGGACAGAGTCAAGAGACCCAGTACTTC
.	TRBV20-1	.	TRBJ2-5	CSASQGETQYF	TGCAGTGCTAGCCAGGGAGAGACCCAGTACTTC
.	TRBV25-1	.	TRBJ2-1	CASSEFGTNYNEQFF	TGTGCCAGCAGTGAATTTGGAACCAACTACAATGAGCAGTTCTTC
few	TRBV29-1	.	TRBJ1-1	CSVEGLTGKNTEAFF	TGCAGCGTTGAGGGCTTGACAGGAAAGAACACTGAAGCTTTCTTT
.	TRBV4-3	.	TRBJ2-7	CASSQVYTHEQYF	TGCGCCAGCAGCCAAGTCTACACCCACGAGCAGTACTTC
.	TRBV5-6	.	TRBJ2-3	CASSLDRSTDTQYF	TGTGCCAGCAGCTTGGACAGGAGCACAGATACGCAGTATTTT
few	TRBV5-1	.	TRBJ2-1	CASSLAISSYNEQFF	TGCGCCAGCAGCCTGGCCATCAGCTCCTACAATGAGCAGTTCTTC